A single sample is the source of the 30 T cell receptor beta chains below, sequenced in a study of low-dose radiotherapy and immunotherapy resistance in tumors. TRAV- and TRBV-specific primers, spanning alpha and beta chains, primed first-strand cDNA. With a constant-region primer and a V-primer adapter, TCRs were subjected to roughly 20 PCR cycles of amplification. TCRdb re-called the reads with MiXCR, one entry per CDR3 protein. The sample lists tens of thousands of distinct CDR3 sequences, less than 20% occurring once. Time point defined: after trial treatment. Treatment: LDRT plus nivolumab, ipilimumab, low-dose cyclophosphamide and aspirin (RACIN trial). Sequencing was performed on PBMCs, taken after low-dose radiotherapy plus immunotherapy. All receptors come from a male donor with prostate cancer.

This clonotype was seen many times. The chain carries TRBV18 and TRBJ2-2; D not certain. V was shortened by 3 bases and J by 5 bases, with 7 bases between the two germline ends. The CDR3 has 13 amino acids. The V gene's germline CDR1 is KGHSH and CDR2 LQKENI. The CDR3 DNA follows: TGTGCCAGCTCACCCTTATCGACCGGGGAGCTGTTTTTT. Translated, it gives CASSPLSTGELFF.

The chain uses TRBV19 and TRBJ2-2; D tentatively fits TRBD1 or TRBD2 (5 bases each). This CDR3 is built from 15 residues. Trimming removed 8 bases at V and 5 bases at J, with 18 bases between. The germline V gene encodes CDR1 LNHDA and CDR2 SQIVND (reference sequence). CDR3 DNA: TGTGCCAGTGGAGGTAGGCAGGGTCGGACCGGGGAGCTGTTTTTT. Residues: CASGGRQGRTGELFF.

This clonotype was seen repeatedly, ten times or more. Here the CDR3 DNA reads TGCAGCGTTGCCGATGGGGGCGTCTACACTGAAGCTTTCTTT. Encoded protein: CSVADGGVYTEAFF. The chain is built from TRBV29-1 and TRBJ1-1; perhaps TRBD1 as D (6 bases). The CDR3 runs 14 residues. Germline lookup yields CDR1 SQVTM and CDR2 ANQGSEA. The V and J ends lost 4 bases and 3 bases respectively, with 15 bases between them.

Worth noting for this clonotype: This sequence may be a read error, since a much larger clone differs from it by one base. The CDR3 nucleotides read TGTGCCTGGAGTGGGAGTGGACTAGCGGGAAATGAGCAGTACTTC. Translating it yields CAWSGSGLAGNEQYF. The rearrangement links TRBV30 to TRBJ2-5; 12 nucleotides align to TRBD2. The germline V gene has CDR1 GTSNPN and CDR2 SVGIG (reference sequence). The CDR3 extends over 15 amino acids. With V trimmed by 1 base and J by 11 bases, 11 bases remained unmatched.

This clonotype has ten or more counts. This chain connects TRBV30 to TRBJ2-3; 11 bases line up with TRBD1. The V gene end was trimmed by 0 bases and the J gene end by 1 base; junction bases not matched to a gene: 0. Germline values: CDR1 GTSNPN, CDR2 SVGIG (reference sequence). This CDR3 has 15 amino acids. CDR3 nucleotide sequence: TGTGCCTGGAGTGTGGGACAGGGGGGCACAGATACGCAGTATTTT. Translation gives CAWSVGQGGTDTQYF.

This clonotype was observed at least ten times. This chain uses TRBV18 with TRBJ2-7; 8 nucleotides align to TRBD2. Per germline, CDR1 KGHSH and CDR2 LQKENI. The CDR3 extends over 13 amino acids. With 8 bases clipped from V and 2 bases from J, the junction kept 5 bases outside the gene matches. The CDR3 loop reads CASGSGAAYEQYF. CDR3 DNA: TGTGCCAGCGGTAGCGGGGCGGCCTACGAGCAGTACTTC.

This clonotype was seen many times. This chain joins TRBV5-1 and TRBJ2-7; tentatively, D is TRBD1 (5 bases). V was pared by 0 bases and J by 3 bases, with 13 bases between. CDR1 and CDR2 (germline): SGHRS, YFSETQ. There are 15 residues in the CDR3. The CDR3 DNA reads TGCGCCAGCAGCTTGGCCCAGGGCAGCTTCTACGAGCAGTACTTC. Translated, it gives CASSLAQGSFYEQYF.

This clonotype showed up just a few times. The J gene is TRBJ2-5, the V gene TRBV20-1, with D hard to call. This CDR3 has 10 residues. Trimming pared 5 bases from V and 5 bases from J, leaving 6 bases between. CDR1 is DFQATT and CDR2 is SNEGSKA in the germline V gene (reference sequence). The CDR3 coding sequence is TGCAGTGCTCTGGGGGAGACCCAGTACTTC. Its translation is CSALGETQYF.

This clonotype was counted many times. This CDR3 is CSVGRGNEQYF. Written as DNA, the CDR3 is TGCAGCGTTGGTCGGGGGAACGAGCAGTACTTC. The V and J genes are TRBV29-1 and TRBJ2-7; D is perhaps TRBD2 (6 bases). The CDR3 extends over 11 amino acids. V was pared by 4 bases and J by 5 bases, with 9 bases between. Germline CDR1 and CDR2: SQVTM and ANQGSEA.

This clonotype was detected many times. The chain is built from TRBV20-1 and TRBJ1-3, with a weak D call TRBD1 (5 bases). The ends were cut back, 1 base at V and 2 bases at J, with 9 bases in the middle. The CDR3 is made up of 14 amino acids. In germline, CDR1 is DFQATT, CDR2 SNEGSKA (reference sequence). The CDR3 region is CSARVETAGNTIYF. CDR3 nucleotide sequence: TGCAGTGCTAGAGTTGAGACAGCTGGAAACACCATATATTTT.

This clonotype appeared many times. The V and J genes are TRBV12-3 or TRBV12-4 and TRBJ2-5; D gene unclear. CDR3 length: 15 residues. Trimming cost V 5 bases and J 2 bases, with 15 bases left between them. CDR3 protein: CASSSPLLVQETQYF. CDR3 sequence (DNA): TGTGCCAGCAGTAGTCCTCTGTTGGTGCAAGAGACCCAGTACTTC.

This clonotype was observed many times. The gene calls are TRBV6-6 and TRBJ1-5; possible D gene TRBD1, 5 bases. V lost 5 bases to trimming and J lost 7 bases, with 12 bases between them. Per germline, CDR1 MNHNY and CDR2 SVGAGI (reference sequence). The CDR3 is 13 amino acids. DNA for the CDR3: TGTGCCAGCAGTACCAACCAGGGCCAGCCCCAGCATTTT. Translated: CASSTNQGQPQHF.

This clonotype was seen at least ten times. The chain's CDR3 is CASSFAGDNEQFF. The CDR3 region has the DNA TGTGCCAGCAGCTTTGCGGGGGACAATGAGCAGTTCTTC. The chain joins TRBV11-3 to TRBJ2-1; TRBD2 matches at 7 bases. After removal of 3 bases from V and 5 bases from J, the junction contained 1 base not matched to a gene. CDR1 is SGHNT, CDR2 YENEEA, per germline. The CDR3 runs to 13 residues.

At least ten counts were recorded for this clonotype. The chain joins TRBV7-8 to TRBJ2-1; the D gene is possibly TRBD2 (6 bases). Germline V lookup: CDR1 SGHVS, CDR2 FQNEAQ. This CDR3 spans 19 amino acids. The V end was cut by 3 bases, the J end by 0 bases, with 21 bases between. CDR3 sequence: CASSFPEGGQGSSYNEQFF. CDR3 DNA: TGTGCCAGCAGCTTCCCGGAGGGAGGTCAGGGCAGCTCCTACAATGAGCAGTTCTTC.

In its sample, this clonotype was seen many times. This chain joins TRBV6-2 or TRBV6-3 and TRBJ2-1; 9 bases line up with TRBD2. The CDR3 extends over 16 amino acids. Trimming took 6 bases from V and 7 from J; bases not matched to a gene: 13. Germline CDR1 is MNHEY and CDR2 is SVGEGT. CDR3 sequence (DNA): TGTGCCAGCAGCCCCCGACTAGCGGTCCTGGGGAATGAGCAGTTCTTC. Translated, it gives CASSPRLAVLGNEQFF.

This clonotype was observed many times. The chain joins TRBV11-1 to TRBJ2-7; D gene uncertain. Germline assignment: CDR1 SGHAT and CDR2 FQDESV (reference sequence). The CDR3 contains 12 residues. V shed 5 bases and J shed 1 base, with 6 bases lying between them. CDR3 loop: CASSAQSYEQYF. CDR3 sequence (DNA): TGTGCCAGCAGCGCCCAGTCCTACGAGCAGTACTTC. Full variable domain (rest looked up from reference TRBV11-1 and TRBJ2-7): EAEVAQSPRYKITEKSQAVAFWCDPISGHATLYWYRQILGQGPELLVQFQDESVVDDSQLPKDRFSAERLKGVDSTLKIQPAELGDSAMYLCASSAQSYEQYFGPGTRLTVT.

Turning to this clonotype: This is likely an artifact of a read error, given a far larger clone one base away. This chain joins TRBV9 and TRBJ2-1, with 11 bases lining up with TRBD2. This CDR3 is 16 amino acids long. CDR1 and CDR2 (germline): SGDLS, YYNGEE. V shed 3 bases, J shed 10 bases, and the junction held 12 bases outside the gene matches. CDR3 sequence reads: CASSARLAGQPYEQFF. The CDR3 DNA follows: TGTGCCAGCAGCGCCCGACTAGCGGGACAACCCTACGAGCAGTTCTTC.

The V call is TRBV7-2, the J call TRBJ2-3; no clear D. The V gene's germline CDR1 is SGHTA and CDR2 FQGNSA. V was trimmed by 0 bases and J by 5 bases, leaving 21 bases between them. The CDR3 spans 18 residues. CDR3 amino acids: CASSLAGFGRLFIDTQYF. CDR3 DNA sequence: TGTGCCAGCAGCTTAGCAGGTTTTGGTCGGCTGTTCATAGATACGCAGTATTTT.

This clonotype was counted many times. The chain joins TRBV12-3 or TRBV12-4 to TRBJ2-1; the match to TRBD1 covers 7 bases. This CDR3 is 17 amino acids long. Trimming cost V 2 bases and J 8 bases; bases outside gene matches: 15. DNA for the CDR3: TGTGCCAGCAGTTTACCCCTCGGACAGGCGGGCATCGATGAGCAGTTCTTC. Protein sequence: CASSLPLGQAGIDEQFF.

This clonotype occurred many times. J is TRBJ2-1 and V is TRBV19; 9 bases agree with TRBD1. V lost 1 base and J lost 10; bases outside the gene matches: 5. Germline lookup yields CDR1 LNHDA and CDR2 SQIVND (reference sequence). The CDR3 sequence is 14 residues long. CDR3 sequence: CASSIGTGDHEQFF. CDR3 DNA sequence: TGTGCCAGTAGTATAGGGACAGGGGACCACGAGCAGTTCTTC.

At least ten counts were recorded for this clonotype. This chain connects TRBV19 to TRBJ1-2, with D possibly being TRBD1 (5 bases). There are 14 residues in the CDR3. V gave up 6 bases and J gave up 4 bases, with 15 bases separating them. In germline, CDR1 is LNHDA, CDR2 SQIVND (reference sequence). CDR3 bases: TGTGCCAGTAGGGCCGAAGGGGCCTCCTATGGCTACACCTTC. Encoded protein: CASRAEGASYGYTF.

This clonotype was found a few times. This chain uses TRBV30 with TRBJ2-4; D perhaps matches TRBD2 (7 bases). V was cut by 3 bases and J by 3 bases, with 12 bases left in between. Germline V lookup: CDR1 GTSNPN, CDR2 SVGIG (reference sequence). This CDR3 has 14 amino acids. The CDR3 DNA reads TGTGCCTGGAGCGGGAGGACAGTCAAAAACATTCAGTACTTC. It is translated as CAWSGRTVKNIQYF.

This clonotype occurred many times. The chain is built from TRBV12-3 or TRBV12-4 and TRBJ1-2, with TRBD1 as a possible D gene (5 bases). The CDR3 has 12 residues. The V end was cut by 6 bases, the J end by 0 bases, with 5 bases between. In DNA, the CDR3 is TGTGCCAGCAGAGGGGCTAACTATGGCTACACCTTC. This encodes CASRGANYGYTF.

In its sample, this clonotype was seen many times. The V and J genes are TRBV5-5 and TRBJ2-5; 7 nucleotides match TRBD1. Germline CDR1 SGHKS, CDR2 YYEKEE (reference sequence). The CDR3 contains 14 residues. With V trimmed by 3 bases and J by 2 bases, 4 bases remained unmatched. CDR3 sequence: CASSSQTGQETQYF. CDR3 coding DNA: TGTGCCAGCAGCTCACAGACAGGGCAAGAGACCCAGTACTTC.

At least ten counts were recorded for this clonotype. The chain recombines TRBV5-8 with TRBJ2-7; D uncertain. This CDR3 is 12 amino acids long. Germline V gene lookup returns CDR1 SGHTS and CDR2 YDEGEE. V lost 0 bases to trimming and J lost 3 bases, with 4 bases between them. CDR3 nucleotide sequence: TGTGCCAGCAGCTTGGCGTTCTACGAGCAGTACTTC. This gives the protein CASSLAFYEQYF.

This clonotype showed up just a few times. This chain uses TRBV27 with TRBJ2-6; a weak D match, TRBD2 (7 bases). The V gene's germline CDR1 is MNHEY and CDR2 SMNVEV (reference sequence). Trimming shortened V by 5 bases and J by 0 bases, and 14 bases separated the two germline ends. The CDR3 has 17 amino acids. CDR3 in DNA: TGTGCCAGCAGTCCTGGGGGGGCCTACTCTGGGGCCAACGTCCTGACTTTC. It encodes CASSPGGAYSGANVLTF.

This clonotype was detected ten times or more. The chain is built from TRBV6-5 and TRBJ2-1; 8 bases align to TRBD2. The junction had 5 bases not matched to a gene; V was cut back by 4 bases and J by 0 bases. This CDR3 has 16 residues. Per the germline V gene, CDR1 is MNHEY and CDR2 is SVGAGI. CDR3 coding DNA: TGTGCCAGCAGTTCTCCGGGACTAGACTCCTACAATGAGCAGTTCTTC. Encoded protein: CASSSPGLDSYNEQFF.

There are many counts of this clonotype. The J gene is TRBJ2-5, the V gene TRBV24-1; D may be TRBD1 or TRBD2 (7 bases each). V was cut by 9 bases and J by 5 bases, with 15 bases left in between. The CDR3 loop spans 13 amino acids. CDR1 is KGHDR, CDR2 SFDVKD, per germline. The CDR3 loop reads CATSRRGGETQYF. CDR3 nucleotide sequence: TGTGCCACCTCTCGCAGGGGGGGCGAGACCCAGTACTTC.

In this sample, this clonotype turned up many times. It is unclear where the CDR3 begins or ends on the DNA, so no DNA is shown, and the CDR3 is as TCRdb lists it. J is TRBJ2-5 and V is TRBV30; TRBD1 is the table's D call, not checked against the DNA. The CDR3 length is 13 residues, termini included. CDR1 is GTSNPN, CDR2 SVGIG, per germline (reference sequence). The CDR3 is CAWNRGFLETQYF.

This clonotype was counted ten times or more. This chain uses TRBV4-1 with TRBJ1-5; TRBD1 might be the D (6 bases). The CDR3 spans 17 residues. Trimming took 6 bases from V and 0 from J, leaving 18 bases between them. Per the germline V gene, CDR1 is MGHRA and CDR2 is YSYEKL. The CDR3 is CASRQGPQGNSNQPQHF. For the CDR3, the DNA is TGCGCCAGCAGGCAGGGGCCGCAGGGCAATAGCAATCAGCCCCAGCATTTT.